Below are 2 T cell receptor beta chains sequenced from a single sample in a study of beta chain features in type 1 diabetes. Antigens of these TCRs are unknown. The authors reverse transcribed all of the isolated RNA, so sequencing captured expressed TCRB transcripts. Sequencing used immunoSEQ multiplex PCR; TCRdb keeps in-frame clones, though not all of them. Found here are about 390,000 clones, 8% to 10% of them singletons; the top ten hold 0.6%. Study outcomes and limitations: Among patients with Type 1 diabetes, TCRB CDR3s were moderately but significantly shorter in every one of the four CD4+ subsets.

Sequenced input: central memory CD4+ T cells from blood. These receptors came from a man aged 30 to 45 with type 1 diabetes.

This chain connects TRBV7-2 to TRBJ2-5, with D uncertain. CDR1 is SGHTA, CDR2 FQGNSA, per germline. The V end lost 6 bases, the J end lost 7 bases, and 9 bases lay between the germline ends. CDR3 length: 11 residues. CDR3 sequence (DNA): TGTGCCAGCAGTCATACCGGGACCCAGTACTTC. This translates into CASSHTGTQYF.

As concerns this clone: At one end, the junction sequence differs from germline, possibly due to a read error. The chain uses TRBV5-4 and TRBJ2-1; 7 bases align to TRBD2. This CDR3 region has 15 residues. CDR1 SGHNT and CDR2 YYREEE come from the germline V gene (reference sequence). This CDR3 is CASSQEAWEGNEQFF. The CDR3 region has the DNA TGCGCCAGCAGCCAAGAAGCGTGGGAGGGGAATGAGCAGTTCTTC.